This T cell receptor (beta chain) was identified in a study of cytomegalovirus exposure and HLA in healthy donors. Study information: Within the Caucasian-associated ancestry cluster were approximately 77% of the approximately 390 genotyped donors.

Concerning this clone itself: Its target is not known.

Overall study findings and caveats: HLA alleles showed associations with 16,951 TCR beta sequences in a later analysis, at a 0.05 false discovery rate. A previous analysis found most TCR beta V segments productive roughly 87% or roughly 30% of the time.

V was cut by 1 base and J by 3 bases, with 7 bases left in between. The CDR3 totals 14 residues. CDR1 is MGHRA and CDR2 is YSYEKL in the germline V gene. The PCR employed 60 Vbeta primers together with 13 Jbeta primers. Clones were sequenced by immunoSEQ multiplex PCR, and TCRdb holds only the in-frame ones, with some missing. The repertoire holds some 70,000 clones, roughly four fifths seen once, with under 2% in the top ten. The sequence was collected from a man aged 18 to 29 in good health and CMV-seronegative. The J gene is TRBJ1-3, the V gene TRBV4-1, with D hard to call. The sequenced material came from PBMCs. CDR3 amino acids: CASSQGEYGNTIYF. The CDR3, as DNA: TGCGCCAGCAGCCAAGGGGAGTATGGAAACACCATATATTTT.